This T cell receptor beta chain is from a study of beta chain features in type 1 diabetes. The study's findings and limits: For Type 1 diabetes patients, all four CD4+ subsets carried TCRB CDR3s that were moderately but significantly shorter.

CDR1 is SGHAT and CDR2 is FQNNGV in the germline V gene. V shed 0 bases, J shed 7 bases, and the junction held 7 bases outside the gene matches. CDR3 size: 16 residues. The investigators reverse transcribed all of the isolated RNA, so they sequenced expressed TCRB transcripts. Here immunoSEQ multiplex PCR was the method, and the copy in TCRdb shows in-frame clones only, minus some. The repertoire has around 100,000 clones, under 30% of them found once; the top ten carry about 0.49%. Comment on this clone: Its antigen is undetermined.

Sequenced material: central memory CD4+ T cells from blood. This sequence joins TRBV11-2 and TRBJ2-2, with TRBD2 matching over 8 bases. This TCR derives from a woman younger than 35 with type 1 diabetes. CDR3 sequence reads: CASSLDQREKGGELFF. The CDR3 DNA reads as TGTGCCAGCAGCTTAGATCAGCGGGAGAAAGGCGGGGAGCTGTTTTTT.